A selection of T cell receptor beta chains follows, all from one sample in a study of cytomegalovirus exposure and HLA in healthy donors. Sequencing was performed with immunoSEQ multiplex PCR; in TCRdb, only in-frame clones are kept and a portion is missing. The sample contains about 180,000 clones, 80% of which appear only once. Sequencing used PBMCs. These receptors originate from a woman under 40 in good health and CMV-seronegative. Both conserved end residues are trimmed from each CDR3.

TRBJ1-4 TRBV5-1 ASSSPGESYEKLF
TRBJ2-5 TRBV7-8 ASSPRTSGGWETQY
TRBJ1-5 TRBV6-1 ASREHDRGNQPQH
TRBJ1-5 TRBV6-5 ASSTTGAVQH
TRBJ1-1 TRBV5-5 ASSSFAAGDVEAF
TRBJ1-1 TRBV19 ASTVGTGVSLGTEAF
TRBJ1-5 TRBV6-5 ASTADRGNQPQH
TRBJ2-2 TRBV4-3 ASSQDRGGGTGELF
TRBJ1-6 TRBV21-1 ASSKGWAGGSYNSPLH
TRBJ1-2 TRBV6-6 ASSYLGGDVYGYT
TRBJ1-2 TRBV6-5 ASSYGEGNGYT
TRBJ1-4 TRBV5-8 ASSPYGGKDEKLF
TRBJ1-4 TRBV5-4 ASSIYRGTNEKLF
TRBJ2-7 TRBV27 ASSLSGSEQY
TRBJ2-7 TRBV4-1 ASSPHPRLAGHSYEQY
TRBJ2-1 TRBV2 ASIGGTGGSYNEQF
TRBJ1-1 TRBV5-1 ASSLGGLQGFIEMVPEAF
TRBJ1-2 TRBV29-1 SVMGTGDGYT
TRBJ1-1 TRBV5-5 ASSFGSSEAF
TRBJ2-7 TRBV5-1 ASSLAVRGYEQY
TRBJ1-2 TRBV5-6 ASSGISGAGNGYT
TRBJ1-1 TRBV18 ASSPPVRVTEAF
TRBJ2-1 TRBV30 AWSEGGPSAQF
TRBJ1-5 TRBV18 ASSQLGRGPHQPQH
TRBJ2-3 TRBV7-9 ASSLVNSGGGPDTQY
TRBJ2-3 TRBV25-1 ASSLVGATDTQY
TRBJ1-1 TRBV4-1 ASSPYLAGYTEAF